This T cell receptor (beta chain) originates from a study of T cell repertoires in cytomegalovirus infection. Whole-study context: Indications of both CMV infection and matching HLA type were provided by public TCR beta signatures.

Ten or more counts support this clonotype. The CDR3 runs to 15 residues. With V trimmed by 5 bases and J by 5 bases, 10 bases remained unmatched. TCRdb ran MiXCR on the reads and lists one entry per CDR3 protein. This sample yields approximately 630,000 distinct CDR3 sequences, of which 20% to 25% are seen a single time; roughly 8% belongs to the top ten. This clonotype was sampled from a human donor in good health (CMV status not recorded). Some clones in this sample may be carry-over from other donors' samples. V and J are TRBV12-3 or TRBV12-4 and TRBJ1-2, with TRBD1 identical over 8 bases. The sample taken for sequencing was CD8+ T cells from PBMCs. In nucleotides, the CDR3 is TGTGCCAGCAGTCCCCGGGGACAGGACCTTTATGGCTACACCTTC. This translates into CASSPRGQDLYGYTF.